This T cell receptor beta chain came from a study of T cell repertoires in cytomegalovirus infection. TCRdb re-derived calls from the reads in MiXCR, one entry per CDR3 protein. The sample shows about 490,000 distinct CDR3 sequences, more than 25% of them seen only once. J lost 4 bases, V lost 9 bases, and 13 bases had no gene match. Germline lookup yields CDR1 MDHEN and CDR2 SYDVKM. This CDR3 spans 15 amino acids. Material for sequencing was PBMCs. This receptor was identified in a human donor in good health (CMV status not recorded). Some clones in this sample may be carry-over from other donors' samples. This sequence joins TRBV28 and TRBJ2-7; 9 bases line up with TRBD1. This chain's CDR3 is CASRPAGTGRYEQYF. In nucleotides, the CDR3 is TGTGCCAGTAGACCCGCCGGGACAGGGCGGTACGAGCAGTACTTC. Full variable domain (remainder filled in from reference TRBV28 and TRBJ2-7): DVKVTQSSRYLVKRTGEKVFLECVQDMDHENMFWYRQDPGLGLRLIYFSYDVKMKEKGDIPEGYSVSREKKERFSLILESASTNQTSMYLCASRPAGTGRYEQYFGPGTRLTVT.